This T cell receptor (beta chain) was recovered during a study of OX40 agonist ivuxolimab in advanced cancers. Whole-study context: It was ivuxolimab, an agonistic anti-OX40 (CD134) antibody, that patients were treated with.

Study-level points and caveats: Within 6 weeks, CD4+ and CD8+ blood T cells expanded clonally at 0.1 to 3.0 mg/kg.

With baseline, cycle 4 day 1, and cycle 7 day 1 as timepoints, blood was sampled. This clone was counted a few times. As yet, its antigen is unknown. Germline V gene lookup returns CDR1 SGHRS and CDR2 YFSETQ. The ends were cut back, 4 bases at V and 0 bases at J, with 15 bases in the middle. CDR3 length: 16 residues. Data came from immunoSEQ multiplex PCR; TCRdb stores just in-frame clones and leaves some out. The repertoire holds 80,000 or so clones, with 80% to 90% as singletons. The gene calls are TRBV5-1 and TRBJ2-3; maybe TRBD2 (6 bases). This clonotype was sampled from an adult with an advanced solid tumor such as melanoma, head and neck, liver or kidney cancer. The source was CD4+ or CD8+ T cells sorted from blood, collected in a trial of the OX40 agonist ivuxolimab. The CDR3 protein is CASSLPTSTSTDTQYF. The CDR3 bases are TGCGCCAGCAGCCTACCGACTAGTACTAGCACAGATACGCAGTATTTT.